This TCR beta chain was captured in a study of shared clonotypes between healthy human individuals. At the level of the study: Used for every donor were three CD4 naive, three CD4 memory, two CD8 naive and one CD8 memory plate.

Worth noting for this clone: This sample also contains other DNA sequences that code for the same CDR3.

Researchers partitioned CD4+ cells into CD45RA+ naive and CD45RA-negative memory subsets. This CDR3 is built from 14 residues. Trimming left V 7 bases short and J 1 base short, with 14 bases between. The germline V gene encodes CDR1 SGHRS and CDR2 YFSETQ. Genomic DNA from each subset was divided evenly over several immunoSEQ plates. Produced via immunoSEQ multiplex PCR; TCRdb's table is partial and in-frame only. The sample carries some 550,000 clones, 95% to 98% recorded once. The source material was naive CD4+ T cells sorted from blood. The subset here: CD45RA+ positively selected. The receptor was isolated from a woman under 40 in good health. The chain carries TRBV5-1 and TRBJ1-1; D remains ambiguous. The CDR3 sequence: CASAPAPSNTEAFF. The CDR3, as DNA: TGCGCCAGCGCTCCCGCTCCTTCGAACACTGAAGCTTTCTTT. The full variable domain, in which reference TRBV5-1 and TRBJ1-1 provide the parts outside the CDR3, is KAGVTQTPRYLIKTRGQQVTLSCSPISGHRSVSWYQQTPGQGLQFLFEYFSETQRNKGNFPGRFSGRQFSNSRSEMNVSTLELGDSALYLCASAPAPSNTEAFFGQGTRLTVV.